This T cell receptor (beta chain) was identified during a study of CD8+ T cells in alopecia areata. J gave up 5 bases and V 1 base, and 2 bases lay outside the gene matches. This CDR3 is built from 14 residues. CDR1 SQVTM and CDR2 ANQGSEA come from the germline V gene. RNA extraction was followed by reverse transcription into cDNA, which acted as the sequencing template. Assay used: immunoSEQ multiplex PCR; TCRdb lists only in-frame clones, some missing. The repertoire consists of just over 150,000 clones, with around 71% occurring once and the leading ten covering around 0.9%. Sample treatment: oral pan-JAK inhibitor, 5-10 mg twice daily.

The sequences come from CD4+ T cells sorted from blood, collected at week 4, from a patient treated with tofacitinib. This TCR was sampled from a human donor with alopecia areata. V is TRBV29-1 and J is TRBJ2-3; 11 positions agree with TRBD2. The CDR3, as DNA: TGCAGCGTTGAAGCTAGCGGGGGGATAGATACGCAGTATTTT. Translating it yields CSVEASGGIDTQYF.